A single sample gave rise to the 23 T cell receptor beta chains below, sequenced in a study of T-cell memory formation after mild COVID-19. TCRdb ran MiXCR on the 5' RACE reads and lists one entry per CDR3 protein. The table includes tens of thousands of distinct CDR3 sequences, 7% to 8% detected once. The sequencing input was PBMCs or a T cell subset sorted from them (not recorded which). These TCRs come from a man aged 18 to 30 who had mild COVID-19 (a few samples of this study predate the infection). Cell type and time point are not known.

J is TRBJ1-2 and V is TRBV6-2 or TRBV6-3; D not certain. Germline V gene data show CDR1 as MNHEY and CDR2 as SVGEGT. The CDR3 length is 12 residues. Trimming took 2 bases from V and 4 from J, leaving 5 bases between them. CDR3 protein: CASSYPFYGYTF. The CDR3 DNA reads TGTGCCAGCAGTTACCCGTTCTATGGCTACACCTTC.

This clonotype was counted only a few times. The V and J genes are TRBV6-4 and TRBJ2-1; 10 nucleotides align to TRBD2. The CDR3 is 14 residues long. V dropped 4 bases and J dropped 5; count of bases not matched to a gene: 2. The germline V gene encodes CDR1 MRHNA and CDR2 SNTAGT. DNA for the CDR3: TGTGCCAGCAGTGGACTAGCGGGTAACAATGAGCAGTTCTTC. Translation gives CASSGLAGNNEQFF.

In this sample, this clonotype turned up a few times. The V call is TRBV19, the J call TRBJ1-5; D not certain. The CDR3 extends over 17 amino acids. Trimming shortened V by 3 bases and J by 3 bases, and 18 bases separated the two germline ends. CDR1 is LNHDA and CDR2 is SQIVND in the germline V gene (reference sequence). The CDR3 protein is CASSIRNVGVINQPQHF. The CDR3, as DNA: TGTGCCAGTAGTATCAGAAACGTCGGGGTGATCAATCAGCCCCAGCATTTT.

This clonotype was observed a few times. The rearrangement links TRBV12-3 or TRBV12-4 to TRBJ1-5; a weak D match, TRBD1 (5 bases). Trimming pared 5 bases from V and 1 base from J, leaving 9 bases between. The CDR3 runs 14 residues. CDR3 sequence reads: CASSTEGSNQPQHF. CDR3 DNA: TGTGCCAGCAGTACTGAGGGGAGCAATCAGCCCCAGCATTTT.

At least ten counts were recorded for this clonotype. The gene calls are TRBV7-2 and TRBJ1-5; unclear D gene. V lost 4 bases and J 9 bases, leaving 16 bases between the germline ends. The CDR3 runs 14 residues. Germline assignment: CDR1 SGHTA and CDR2 FQGNSA. CDR3 in amino acids: CASSSPNSLLPQHF. The CDR3 nucleotides read TGTGCCAGCAGCTCCCCAAACAGCTTACTGCCCCAGCATTTT. The entire variable domain, with the rest obtained from reference TRBV7-2 and TRBJ1-5, is as follows: GAGVSQSPSNKVTEKGKDVELRCDPISGHTALYWYRQSLGQGLEFLIYFQGNSAPDKSGLPSDRFSAERTGGSVSTLTIQRTQQEDSAVYLCASSSPNSLLPQHFGDGTRLSIL.

There are many counts of this clonotype. The V call is TRBV20-1, the J call TRBJ2-7; TRBD1 might be the D (6 bases). CDR3 length equals 14 residues. The V end was cut by 1 base, the J end by 3 bases, with 13 bases between. Germline CDR1 reads DFQATT; CDR2 reads SNEGSKA (reference sequence). In nucleotides, the CDR3 is TGCAGTGCTAGAGTGTCGGACAGATACTACGAGCAGTACGTC. Residues: CSARVSDRYYEQYV.

This clonotype was detected ten times or more. The V call is TRBV3-1, the J call TRBJ2-5; tentatively, D is TRBD1 or TRBD2 (5 bases each). From germline, CDR1 is LGHDT and CDR2 YNNKEL (reference sequence). Trimming pared 7 bases from V and 2 bases from J, leaving 11 bases between. The CDR3 is 13 amino acids. The CDR3 DNA is TGTGCCAGCACCCTCGGGGCTCAAGAGACCCAGTACTTC. Amino acid sequence: CASTLGAQETQYF.

The table lists this clonotype with many counts. The chain combines TRBV7-2 with TRBJ1-3; weak D call: TRBD1 (5 bases). Per the germline V gene, CDR1 is SGHTA and CDR2 is FQGNSA. The CDR3 has 16 residues. V gave up 5 bases and J gave up 1 base, with 15 bases separating them. The CDR3 coding sequence is TGTGCCAGCAGCCAAAGCACCGCAGGGTCTGGAAACACCATATATTTT. It encodes CASSQSTAGSGNTIYF.

V gene TRBV9 combines with J gene TRBJ2-1; D possibly corresponds to TRBD2 (5 bases). V lost 0 bases, J lost 2 bases, and 9 bases lay in between. Germline loops: CDR1 SGDLS, CDR2 YYNGEE. This CDR3 region has 15 residues. The CDR3 sequence: CASSVERETYNEQFF. The DNA of the CDR3 is TGTGCCAGCAGCGTAGAAAGGGAGACCTACAATGAGCAGTTCTTC.

The chain joins TRBV20-1 to TRBJ2-5, with D possibly TRBD2 on 6 matching bases. This CDR3 has 12 amino acids. Germline loops: CDR1 DFQATT, CDR2 SNEGSKA (reference sequence). V dropped 3 bases and J dropped 4 bases, with 9 bases sitting between them. CDR3 in amino acids: CSASWGVETQYF. CDR3 nucleotide sequence: TGCAGTGCTAGCTGGGGGGTAGAGACCCAGTACTTC.

In regard to this clonotype: A much larger clone lies a single base off, so this may be a read error. The genes are TRBV4-2 and TRBJ2-4, with a weak D call TRBD2 (7 bases). Germline CDR1 and CDR2: LGHNA and YNFKEQ. The CDR3 is 16 residues long. This CDR3 is CASSPNAGAQGNIRYF. CDR3 in DNA: TGTGCCAGCAGCCCCAATGCGGGGGCACAGGGAAACATTCGGTACTTC.

The V and J genes are TRBV12-3 or TRBV12-4 and TRBJ1-3, with D uncertain. This CDR3 is built from 15 residues. V gave up 3 bases and J gave up 3 bases, with 12 bases separating them. In DNA, the CDR3 is TGTGCCAGCAGTTTCTGGGGTAAGATTGGAAACACCATATATTTT. It yields the protein CASSFWGKIGNTIYF.

This clonotype has a handful of counts. The chain has TRBV7-8 and TRBJ2-5; TRBD1 matches 7 bases. Trimming cost V 5 bases and J 5 bases; bases outside gene matches: 8. The length of the CDR3 is 14 residues. The germline V gene has CDR1 SGHVS and CDR2 FQNEAQ. The CDR3 reads CASSPRGLGETQYF. The CDR3 coding sequence is TGTGCCAGCAGCCCAAGGGGGCTCGGGGAGACCCAGTACTTC.

The sample holds many counts of this clonotype. The V and J genes are TRBV27 and TRBJ2-3; perhaps TRBD1 as D (5 bases). CDR1 and CDR2 (germline): MNHEY, SMNVEV (reference sequence). V lost 7 bases, J lost 0 bases, and 8 bases lay in between. CDR3 length: 13 residues. Written as DNA, the CDR3 is TGTGCCAGCAAAAGGACAAGCACAGATACGCAGTATTTT. Translated, it gives CASKRTSTDTQYF.

In this sample, this clonotype turned up many times. The gene calls are TRBV6-2 or TRBV6-3 and TRBJ2-3, with 12 bases matching TRBD2. Per the germline V gene, CDR1 is MNHEY and CDR2 is SVGEGT. V shed 5 bases, J shed 4 bases, and the junction held 4 bases outside the gene matches. CDR3 length: 15 amino acids. CDR3 loop: CASSRTSGAPDTQYF. As DNA, the CDR3 is TGTGCCAGCAGTAGGACTAGCGGGGCTCCAGATACGCAGTATTTT.

The sample holds many counts of this clonotype. This chain links TRBV3-1 with TRBJ2-7; possibly TRBD2 for D (6 bases). V was clipped by 0 bases and J by 0 bases, with 15 bases between them. The CDR3 consists of 17 residues. CDR1 LGHDT and CDR2 YNNKEL come from the germline V gene (reference sequence). The CDR3, as DNA: TGTGCCAGCAGCCAAGAGGGTCGGGGGTTCATCTCCTACGAGCAGTACTTC. Residues: CASSQEGRGFISYEQYF.

The chain combines TRBV30 with TRBJ2-1; maybe TRBD1 (6 bases). V was shortened by 0 bases and J by 6 bases, with 9 bases between the two germline ends. The CDR3 covers 13 residues. CDR1 and CDR2 (germline): GTSNPN, SVGIG (reference sequence). CDR3 sequence: CAWSVQGINEQFF. In DNA, the CDR3 is TGTGCCTGGAGTGTACAGGGTATCAATGAGCAGTTCTTC. The entire variable domain, with the rest obtained from reference TRBV30 and TRBJ2-1, is as follows: SQTIHQWPATLVQPVGSPLSLECTVEGTSNPNLYWYRQAAGRGLQLLFYSVGIGQISSEVPQNLSASRPQDRQFILSSKKLLLSDSGFYLCAWSVQGINEQFFGPGTRLTVL.

This clonotype was observed at least ten times. The chain has TRBV12-3 or TRBV12-4 and TRBJ2-7; D gene unclear. Trimming stripped 6 bases from V and 1 base from J, with 19 bases between. The CDR3 runs 16 residues. The DNA of the CDR3 is TGTGCCAGCAGGCAGGCCCGATACCCCAATTCCTACGAGCAGTACTTC. Amino acids: CASRQARYPNSYEQYF.

This clonotype came up many times. The genes are TRBV20-1 and TRBJ2-1; 12 bases are shared with TRBD2. CDR1 is DFQATT, CDR2 SNEGSKA, per germline (reference sequence). V was clipped by 2 bases and J by 6 bases; unmatched bases: 5. This CDR3 comprises 15 residues. CDR3 amino acids: CSARRTSGVANEQFF. The CDR3 DNA follows: TGCAGTGCTAGAAGGACTAGCGGGGTGGCCAATGAGCAGTTCTTC.

This clonotype showed up many times. J is TRBJ1-6 and V is TRBV12-3 or TRBV12-4, with a possible D match to TRBD1 (6 bases). Between the trimmed V and J ends, which lost 6 bases and 10 bases, there was a span of 13 bases. CDR3 size: 13 residues. The DNA for the CDR3 is TGTGCCAGCAGAACGTGGGGGGCGTCACCCCTCCACTTT. Translated: CASRTWGASPLHF.

The table lists this clonotype with many counts. The rearrangement uses TRBV12-3 or TRBV12-4 and TRBJ1-3; the D is unclear. Trimming left V 2 bases short and J 1 base short, with 12 bases between. The CDR3 runs to 16 residues. DNA for the CDR3: TGTGCCAGCAGTTTAATTTGGGCCAATTCTGGAAACACCATATATTTT. Protein sequence: CASSLIWANSGNTIYF.

This rearrangement joins TRBV5-1 to TRBJ1-6; 7 nucleotides line up with TRBD1. The CDR3 has 16 amino acids. V trimming: 4 bases; J trimming: 0 bases; junction bases outside the gene matches: 4. Germline lookup yields CDR1 SGHRS and CDR2 YFSETQ. The CDR3: CASSQGQSSYNSPLHF. Here the CDR3 DNA reads TGCGCCAGCAGCCAGGGACAGAGCTCCTATAATTCACCCCTCCACTTT.

Only a few counts were recorded for this clonotype. An end of the junction does not agree with germline; a read error may underlie this. The rearrangement links TRBV27 to TRBJ2-3, with a tentative D call TRBD1 (5 bases). This CDR3 is built from 12 residues. Germline values: CDR1 MNHEY, CDR2 SMNVEV (reference sequence). The CDR3 spells CTSRPHQGTQYF. The CDR3 DNA follows: TGCACCAGCAGACCGCATCAGGGTACGCAGTATTTT.